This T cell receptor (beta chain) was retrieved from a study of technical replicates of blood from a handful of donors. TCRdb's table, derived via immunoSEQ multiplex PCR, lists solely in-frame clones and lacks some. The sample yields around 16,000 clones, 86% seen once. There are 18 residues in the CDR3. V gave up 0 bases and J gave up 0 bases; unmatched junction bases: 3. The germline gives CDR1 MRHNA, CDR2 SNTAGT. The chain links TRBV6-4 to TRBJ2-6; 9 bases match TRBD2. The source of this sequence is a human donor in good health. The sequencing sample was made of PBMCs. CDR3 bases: TGTGCCAGCAGTGACTCCGGGACTAGCAGCTCTGGGGCCAACGTCCTGACTTTC. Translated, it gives CASSDSGTSSSGANVLTF.